Listed here is a single T cell receptor beta chain. In this sample, this clonotype turned up many times. Its recognized antigen is unknown. No base quality values were provided; no much bigger clone lies one nucleotide off. CDR1 MNHEY and CDR2 SVGAGI were looked up in the germline V gene. Spanning cysteine to phenylalanine, the CDR3 consists of 13 amino acids. The retained sequence is limited to the CDR3, 39 bases, with the frame set at the first base. V was cut back by 7 bases and J by 1 base, leaving a gap of 9 bases between them. These data are taken from a study of human T cells and chemical hapten exposure (dated by TCRdb to the early 2020s). With regard to the full study: The libraries were sequenced as a pool, and the TCR yield per sample differed mostly because of small variations in library volumes within the pool. This study followed changes in the peripheral blood TCR repertoire in vivo during primary and secondary sensitization of alopecia patients to the hapten diphenylcyclopropenone (DPC). Each blood RNA sample was used to sequence both TCR alpha and TCR beta chains.

The investigation overall reported the following: The number of TCRs above 1 in 1000 frequency did not change with DPC sensitization; there was no evidence of global repertoire structure alterations. Repeated subsampling changed both the strength of the expansion versus patch-test correlation and the threshold at which that correlation became significant.

The protocol used for the library was RACE. The reads were generated on a NextSeq 500. During library preparation, unique molecular identifiers were attached to individual cDNA molecules so that TCRs could be counted in a quantitative, reproducible way. Concerning the study's data processing: Samples had a median of 95,638 TCRs, with a range from about 23,224 to 750,000. The Decombinator software suite was used to annotate V, J and CDR3 in the TCR reads. Every sample was subsampled to the same number of TCRs (28,000) for the PS versus PT1 abundance plots. Expanded TCRs were defined as absent before sensitization and observed at least eight times at the 2-week time point. TCRdb trimmed the raw reads at Q25, called clones with MiXCR and kept productive beta chains. Every CDR3 protein is listed once, alongside the most common genes and DNA of its rows. The authors' filters were not applied to this entry. A total of 80,000 to 100,000 distinct CDR3 sequences appear in this sample, around 8.8% of them only once. 2.9% of the sample is in the top ten clones.

The sample's time point label, in plain terms: healthy volunteer bleed at 2 weeks. Total RNA was isolated from unfractionated whole blood collected in Tempus Blood RNA tubes. Five healthy volunteers acted as controls for TCR sequencing and had blood drawn at day 0, 2 weeks and 6 weeks. Sequencing input: whole blood. This clonotype was obtained from a female donor in good health. Some clones in this sample may be carry-over from other donors' samples. The rearrangement combines TRBV6-5 with TRBJ2-3; the D segment cannot be called with confidence. The CDR3 region reads CASKSSGTDTQYF. The nucleotides are TGTGCCAGCAAGAGTTCTGGCACAGATACGCAGTATTTT.